This T cell receptor (beta chain) was sequenced in a study of T cells in Graves' hyperthyroidism and ophthalmopathy. This CDR3 comprises 13 residues. Germline V lookup: CDR1 DFQATT, CDR2 SNEGSKA (reference sequence). The V end was cut by 6 bases, the J end by 3 bases, with 15 bases between. TCR beta CDR3 regions were amplified from RNA. In the first-round RT-PCR of the TCR CDR3, the HTBI primer set was used. TCRdb ran MiXCR on the multiplex PCR reads and lists one entry per CDR3 protein. The sample has roughly 750,000 distinct CDR3 sequences; about a sixth are singletons. This clonotype was found a few times.

Input material: blood. This chain links TRBV20-1 with TRBJ2-7, with TRBD1 as a possible D gene (5 bases). This TCR derives from a man aged 18 to 29 with Graves' hyperthyroidism. The DNA of the CDR3 is TGCAGTGCCACTTCAGGGATATTCTACGAGCAGTACTTC. Translating gives CSATSGIFYEQYF.